The entry below describes one T cell receptor beta chain. This receptor's antigen is unknown. Per-base qualities were not stored, and no clone one base away is much larger. The sample originates from a study of control samples from healthy donors and cancer patients (dated by TCRdb to about 2020). From the cysteine through the phenylalanine, the CDR3 covers 14 amino acids. Only CDR3 DNA is held: 42 bases, read in frame from base 1. V and J lose 0 bases and 11 bases, and a span of 16 bases separates them. Per the germline V gene (reference sequence), LNHDA is the CDR1 and SQIVND is the CDR2. Receptors were amplified or captured by the immunoSEQ multiplex PCR assay. In TCRdb, the immuneACCESS table is reduced to in-frame sequences with V and J assigned. These tables do not hold every clone; where another copy was compared, an unresolved V gene accounts for under half, and the others remain unexplained. Recorded for this sample are around 120,000 clones; around 96% of them occurred a single time. Approximately 4% of the sample goes to the ten largest clones.

This sequence uses TRBV19 and TRBJ1-1; the D gene remains uncertain. This sequence originates from a man aged 25-45 years in good health. Material: blood. The CDR3 protein: CASSIELGPVEAFF. The DNA sequence is given as TGTGCCAGTAGTATAGAGTTAGGACCCGTTGAGGCTTTCTTT. Full variable domain (CDR3 extended with the reference TRBV19 and TRBJ1-1 proteins): DGGITQSPKYLFRKEGQNVTLSCEQNLNHDAMYWYRQDPGQGLRLIYYSQIVNDFQKGDIAEGYSVSREKKESFPLTVTSAQKNPTAFYLCASSIELGPVEAFFGQGTRLTVV.